The 2 T cell receptor beta chains below come from one sample, sequenced in a study of cytomegalovirus exposure and HLA in healthy donors. Primers included in the PCR were 60 Vbeta and 13 Jbeta primers. TCRdb's table, derived via immunoSEQ multiplex PCR, lists solely in-frame clones and lacks some. The table lists roughly 150,000 clones, about 80% of them singletons. The specimen was PBMCs. All receptors come from a male donor in good health and CMV-seronegative.

The chain links TRBV7-9 to TRBJ1-6, with 7 bases fitting TRBD1. V dropped 5 bases and J dropped 0; count of bases not matched to a gene: 4. The length of the CDR3 is 16 residues. The germline CDR1 and CDR2 sequences are SEHNR and FQNEAQ (reference sequence). As DNA, the CDR3 is TGTGCCAGCAGCCCGGGACAGAGCTCCTATAATTCACCCCTCCACTTT. It yields the protein CASSPGQSSYNSPLHF. Combining the CDR3 with reference TRBV7-9 and TRBJ1-6 gives the whole variable domain DTGVSQNPRHKITKRGQNVTFRCDPISEHNRLYWYRQTLGQGPEFLTYFQNEAQLEKSRLLSDRFSAERPKGSFSTLEIQRTEQGDSAMYLCASSPGQSSYNSPLHFGNGTRLTVT.

The chain couples TRBV6-5 to TRBJ2-3; 8 bases agree with TRBD1. Unmatched junction bases numbered 5, after V lost 2 bases and J lost 4 bases. Looked up from germline, CDR1 is MNHEY and CDR2 is SVGAGI. The CDR3 sequence is 15 residues long. The CDR3 is CASSYKQGVPDTQYF. CDR3 coding DNA: TGTGCCAGCAGTTACAAACAGGGGGTGCCAGATACGCAGTATTTT.